This T cell receptor beta chain was captured by sequencing in a study of vaccination effects on CD4 cells after COVID-19. CD4+ T cells specific for antigen were expanded with viral peptide pools by the ViraFEST assay before sequencing. CD4+ T cells were isolated after 10 days of culture. The CDR3 loop spans 15 amino acids. The V and J ends lost 2 bases and 2 bases respectively, with 12 bases between them. Germline CDR1 is LNHNV and CDR2 is YYDKDF (reference sequence). Produced via immunoSEQ multiplex PCR; TCRdb's table is partial and in-frame only. This sample yields 20,000 to 25,000 clones, of which approximately 73% are seen a single time; 12% belongs to the top ten. On this clone itself: What it recognizes is unknown.

The clonotype comes from a human donor who received a COVID-19 vaccine. The chain employs TRBV15 and TRBJ1-2, with D tentatively TRBD1 (6 bases). The material sequenced was CD4+ T cells from PBMCs cultured with HCoV-229E spike peptides, taken before COVID-19 vaccination. CDR3 nucleotides: TGTGCCACCAGCAGACGGAGGGGGGAAAACTATGGCTACACCTTC. Encoded protein: CATSRRRGENYGYTF.